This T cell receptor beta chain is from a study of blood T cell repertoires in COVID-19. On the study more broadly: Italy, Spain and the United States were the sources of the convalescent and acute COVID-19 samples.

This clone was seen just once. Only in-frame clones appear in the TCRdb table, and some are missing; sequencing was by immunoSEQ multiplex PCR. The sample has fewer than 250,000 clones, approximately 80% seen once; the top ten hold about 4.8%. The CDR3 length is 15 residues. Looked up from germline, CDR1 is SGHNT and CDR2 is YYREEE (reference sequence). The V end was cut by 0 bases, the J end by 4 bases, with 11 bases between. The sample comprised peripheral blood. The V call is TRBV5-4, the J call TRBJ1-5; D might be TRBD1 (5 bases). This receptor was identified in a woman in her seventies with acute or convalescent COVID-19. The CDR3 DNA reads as TGTGCCAGCAGCTTGGGTGGGGGACTTAATCAGCCCCAGCATTTT. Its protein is CASSLGGGLNQPQHF.